The rows below give T cell receptor beta chains drawn from one sample of a study of T-cell memory formation after mild COVID-19. TCRdb called the 5' RACE reads again in MiXCR, with one record for every CDR3 protein. The top ten clones hold roughly 8.4% of a sample with 400,000 or so distinct CDR3 sequences, 20% of them seen once. Specimen: PBMCs or a T cell subset sorted from them (not recorded which). These receptors were obtained from an adult woman who had mild COVID-19 (a few samples of this study predate the infection). Cell type and time point are not known. CDR3s include the opening cysteine and the closing phenylalanine or tryptophan. The D gene is left open where the match is weak. Clone size is not always given. Where it is, it says once, few, many or a class for expanded clones.

TRBV2,few,TRBD1,TRBJ1-5,TGTGCCAGCCACAGGGGGTCGGAATCGGGGCAGCCCCAGCATTTT,CASHRGSESGQPQHF
TRBV7-2,-,-,TRBJ2-7,TGTGCCAGCAGCTTAGGGGGTCAGGGTCCCAGATCCTACGAGCAGTACTTC,CASSLGGQGPRSYEQYF
TRBV2,few,TRBD1,TRBJ1-2,TGTGCCAGCAGCAAAGCGGCAGGGGGATCTAACTATGGCTACACCTTC,CASSKAAGGSNYGYTF
TRBV11-2,-,TRBD1,TRBJ1-6,TGTGCCAGCAGCCAGACAGGGTTTAATTCACCCCTCCACTTT,CASSQTGFNSPLHF
TRBV20-1,once,-,TRBJ1-2,TGCAGTGCTAGGACAGGTCAAAACTATGGCTACACCTTC,CSARTGQNYGYTF
TRBV18,-,-,TRBJ1-5,TGTGCCAGCTCACGCTATGTCGGGGACAATCAGCCCCAGCATTTT,CASSRYVGDNQPQHF
TRBV4-2,few,TRBD2,TRBJ2-3,TGTGCCAGCAGCCAAGTAGTGTCTAGCGGGAGGGATACGCAGTATTTT,CASSQVVSSGRDTQYF
TRBV7-9,-,-,TRBJ2-2,TGTGCCTTCGGGGGGACAATGAACACCGGGGAGCTGTTTTTT,CAFGGTMNTGELFF
TRBV5-1,-,-,TRBJ1-2,TGCGCCAGCAGCCCGCATCGGCAGGACTACTATGGCTACACCTTC,CASSPHRQDYYGYTF
TRBV3-1,-,TRBD2,TRBJ2-3,TGTGCCAGCAGCACGCCCCGGGGGATAAGCGGGGGTCGGATTACGCAGTATTTT,CASSTPRGISGGRITQYF
TRBV5-4,-,-,TRBJ2-1,TGTGCCAGCAGCTTGTTCCTAACGGATGAGCAGTTCTTC,CASSLFLTDEQFF
TRBV7-8,-,-,TRBJ2-7,TGTGCCAGCAGCTTATCTCCAGGCTGGACCTACGAGCAGTACTTC,CASSLSPGWTYEQYF
TRBV28,few,TRBD1,TRBJ2-5,TGTGCCAGCAGGATGACAGGGGGCAGAGAGACCCAGTACTTC,CASRMTGGRETQYF
TRBV9,few,-,TRBJ2-2,TGTGCCAGCAGCGTAGACGGCAGGGTATGGCCCGGGGAGCTGTTTTTT,CASSVDGRVWPGELFF
TRBV19,-,TRBD1,TRBJ1-1,TGTGCCAGTAGTGGGAGACAGGGCGTGAACACTGAAGCTTTCTTT,CASSGRQGVNTEAFF
TRBV5-1,-,-,TRBJ2-5,TGCGCCAGCAGCTTCTATGGGGGGTTCCAAGAGACCCAGTACTTC,CASSFYGGFQETQYF
TRBV4-1,few,-,TRBJ2-1,TGCGCCAGCAGCCAAGGGCCTGGGAGCTCCTACAATGAGCAGTTCTTC,CASSQGPGSSYNEQFF
TRBV7-3,once,-,TRBJ1-1,TGTGCCAGCAGCTCCAGTCTGGGGAACACTGAAGCTTTCTTT,CASSSSLGNTEAFF
TRBV5-1,-,TRBD2,TRBJ2-1,TGCGCCAGCAGCTTCCCGTCCGCCCTTTCGGCGGGGGGTCCCTACAATGAGCAGTTCTTC,CASSFPSALSAGGPYNEQFF
TRBV20-1,-,-,TRBJ1-1,TGCAGTGCTAGATCGGGGGCATCCACTGAAGCTTTCTTT,CSARSGASTEAFF
TRBV7-2,many,-,TRBJ2-3,TGTGCCAGCAGCTTGAATCCCGCAGATACGCAGTATTTT,CASSLNPADTQYF
TRBV7-2,many,TRBD2,TRBJ2-3,TGTGCCAGCAGCTTTCCGACTAGCGGGAGAGGATGGGCGCAGTATTTT,CASSFPTSGRGWAQYF
TRBV6-5,few,TRBD2,TRBJ2-7,TGTGCCAGCATTGGCGGGGGACCCTACGAGCAGTACTTC,CASIGGGPYEQYF
TRBV6-2/TRBV6-3,-,-,TRBJ2-2,TGTGCCAGCATCCGGGACATACAAACCGGGGAGCTGTTTTTT,CASIRDIQTGELFF
TRBV5-1,few,TRBD2,TRBJ2-1,TGCGCCAGTTCTAGCGGGAGGGCCTCCGTTGAGCAGTTCTTC,CASSSGRASVEQFF
TRBV20-1,few,TRBD1,TRBJ1-5,TGCAGTGCCAGGACAGGGTATTATGGCAATCAGCCCCAGCATTTT,CSARTGYYGNQPQHF
TRBV5-5,-,-,TRBJ2-7,TGTGCCAGCAGCCTGAACCCCGCCAGGGGCTCCCACGAGCAGTACTTC,CASSLNPARGSHEQYF